Sequencing of this TCR beta chain was carried out in a study of blood T cell repertoires in COVID-19. At the level of the study: Whether acute or convalescent, the COVID-19 samples came from the United States, Italy and Spain. From T cells, B-cell-depleted T cells, or PBMCs came the material, which was cDNA or gDNA.

In the original analysis: Estimation of nucleated cell counts was performed using reference gene primer amplification. Using immunoSEQ multiplex PCR, the repertoire was profiled, and TCRdb retains in-frame clones only, with some absent. V and J calls and clone size are given by that table; D and trimming were obtained from the DNA. Of some 260,000 clones listed, approximately 80% are singletons. The V gene's germline CDR1 is SGHNT and CDR2 YYREEE (reference sequence). The CDR3 runs to 17 residues. V gave up 1 base and J gave up 1 base, with 17 bases separating them. The source material was peripheral blood. The V call is TRBV5-4, the J call TRBJ1-1; D call uncertain. The sequence was collected from a woman of 80 years or more with active or convalescent COVID-19. CDR3: CASSLPQFGAGNTEAFF. The CDR3 DNA reads as TGTGCCAGCAGCTTGCCACAGTTTGGCGCGGGGAACACTGAAGCTTTCTTT. The variable domain in full, with the rest retrieved from reference TRBV5-4 and TRBJ1-1, is ETGVTQSPTHLIKTRGQQVTLRCSSQSGHNTVSWYQQALGQGPQFIFQYYREEENGRGNFPPRFSGLQFPNYSSELNVNALELDDSALYLCASSLPQFGAGNTEAFFGQGTRLTVV.